This T cell receptor beta chain was found in a study of cytotoxic CD8 clonotypes in ibrutinib-treated CLL. CDR1 and CDR2 (germline): LNHDA, SQIVND (reference sequence). This CDR3 has 14 amino acids. V lost 5 bases to trimming and J lost 1 base; unmatched junction nucleotides: 5. Turning to this clone: The antigen is undetermined.

Data came from immunoSEQ multiplex PCR; TCRdb stores just in-frame clones and leaves some out. The sample includes about 160,000 clones, approximately 77% of them seen just once. Study-wide results and limits: The study found clonality rose at ibrutinib response, then fell toward baseline at progression.

V usage is TRBV19 and J usage is TRBJ2-7; 7 bases line up with TRBD1. The sample was PBMCs, taken after 12 months of ibrutinib treatment. The source of this sequence is a human donor with chronic lymphocytic leukemia. CDR3 loop: CASSRRDSSYEQYF. Here the CDR3 DNA reads TGTGCCAGTAGTCGTAGGGACAGTTCCTACGAGCAGTACTTC.